Here is one T cell receptor (beta chain) with its context. The data derive from a study of blood T cell repertoires in COVID-19. Across the whole study: The United States, Italy and Spain provided the acute and convalescent COVID-19 samples. The cDNA or gDNA used as material had been derived from T cells, B-cell-depleted T cells, or PBMCs.

The germline V gene encodes CDR1 GTSNPN and CDR2 SVGIG (reference sequence). The CDR3 runs to 14 residues. Trimming took 1 base from V and 2 from J, leaving 11 bases between them. Assay used: immunoSEQ multiplex PCR; TCRdb lists only in-frame clones, some missing. The table has about 70,000 clones, about four fifths seen once. The sample was peripheral blood. The chain combines TRBV30 with TRBJ1-2; no firm D call. The receptor's source is a woman aged 65 to 85 with acute or convalescent COVID-19. CDR3 bases: TGTGCCTGGAGTGGGGCCCCTGAGAACTATGGCTACACCTTC. Residues: CAWSGAPENYGYTF.